The next 8 T cell receptor beta chains were all read from a single sample in a study of technical replicates of blood from a few donors. Sequencing used immunoSEQ multiplex PCR; TCRdb keeps in-frame clones, though not all of them. The sample gives 55,000 to 75,000 clones, about 87% of which show up once; roughly 5.2% is in the top ten. Input material: PBMCs. These receptors were obtained from a human donor in good health. Some clones in this sample may be carry-over from other donors' samples.

This clone was counted a single time. The rearrangement links TRBV5-1 to TRBJ1-3, with D maybe TRBD1 (6 bases). CDR1 SGHRS and CDR2 YFSETQ come from the germline V gene. The V end was cut by 4 bases, the J end by 7 bases, with 21 bases between. CDR3 length equals 16 residues. The CDR3 DNA follows: TGCGCCAGCAGCCCGGCCGGGGGGGGCTTTGTGAACACCATATATTTT. This translates into CASSPAGGGFVNTIYF.

The J gene is TRBJ2-2, the V gene TRBV6-1, with D possibly being TRBD1 (6 bases). V gave up 7 bases and J gave up 3 bases, with 9 bases separating them. Germline assignment: CDR1 MNHNS and CDR2 SASEGT. This CDR3 is built from 13 residues. In DNA, the CDR3 is TGTGCCAGCAAGGGGGTCGACACCGGGGAGCTGTTTTTT. Protein: CASKGVDTGELFF.

This chain joins TRBV30 and TRBJ2-7; D is perhaps TRBD2 (6 bases). The CDR3 consists of 12 residues. Germline V lookup: CDR1 GTSNPN, CDR2 SVGIG (reference sequence). Trimming pared 5 bases from V and 6 bases from J, leaving 14 bases between. CDR3 residues: CAWAPGVTEQYF. CDR3 nucleotide sequence: TGTGCCTGGGCCCCGGGAGTAACCGAGCAGTACTTC.

The chain combines TRBV4-3 with TRBJ1-2; TRBD1 is a possible D gene (6 bases). CDR1 and CDR2 from the germline V gene are LGHNA and YSLEER. The germline V and J ends were trimmed by 0 bases and 3 bases, with 11 bases remaining between them. The length of the CDR3 is 15 residues. The CDR3 DNA reads as TGCGCCAGCAGCCAAGATCTCAACAGGGACTATGGCTACACCTTC. Its protein product is CASSQDLNRDYGYTF.

This chain's CDR3 is CASSLDSHTGELFF. Written as DNA, the CDR3 is TGTGCCAGCAGCTTAGACAGTCACACCGGGGAGCTGTTTTTT. The chain is built from TRBV7-2 and TRBJ2-2; D remains unclear. Germline V gene lookup returns CDR1 SGHTA and CDR2 FQGNSA. CDR3 length equals 14 residues. The V and J ends lost 1 base and 3 bases respectively, with 6 bases between them.

CDR3 sequence reads: CASSPRQGWAYGYTF. In nucleotides, the CDR3 is TGTGCCAGCAGTCCACGACAGGGGTGGGCCTATGGCTACACCTTC. This chain joins TRBV6-1 and TRBJ1-2; the match to TRBD1 covers 8 bases. Germline V gives CDR1 MNHNS, CDR2 SASEGT. V shed 5 bases and J 4 bases; nucleotides not matched to a gene: 9. The CDR3 runs 15 residues.

V usage is TRBV7-3 and J usage is TRBJ2-1; the D gene is possibly TRBD2 (6 bases). The V end lost 4 bases, the J end lost 2 bases, and 12 bases lay between the germline ends. CDR1 and CDR2 (germline): SGHTA, FQGTGA. The CDR3 has 15 amino acids. CDR3 nucleotides: TGTGCCAGCAGCTATTACGGGGGAACCTACAATGAGCAGTTCTTC. This encodes CASSYYGGTYNEQFF.

This clone was counted once. DNA of the CDR3: TGTGCCAGCAGCCGCGGACTAGCGGCTTGTGAGCAGTTCTTC. It codes for CASSRGLAACEQFF. This chain joins TRBV6-5 and TRBJ2-1, with 10 bases fitting TRBD2. Germline loops: CDR1 MNHEY, CDR2 SVGAGI. CDR3 length equals 14 residues. The ends lost 6 bases at V and 9 bases at J; junction bases unmatched: 8.